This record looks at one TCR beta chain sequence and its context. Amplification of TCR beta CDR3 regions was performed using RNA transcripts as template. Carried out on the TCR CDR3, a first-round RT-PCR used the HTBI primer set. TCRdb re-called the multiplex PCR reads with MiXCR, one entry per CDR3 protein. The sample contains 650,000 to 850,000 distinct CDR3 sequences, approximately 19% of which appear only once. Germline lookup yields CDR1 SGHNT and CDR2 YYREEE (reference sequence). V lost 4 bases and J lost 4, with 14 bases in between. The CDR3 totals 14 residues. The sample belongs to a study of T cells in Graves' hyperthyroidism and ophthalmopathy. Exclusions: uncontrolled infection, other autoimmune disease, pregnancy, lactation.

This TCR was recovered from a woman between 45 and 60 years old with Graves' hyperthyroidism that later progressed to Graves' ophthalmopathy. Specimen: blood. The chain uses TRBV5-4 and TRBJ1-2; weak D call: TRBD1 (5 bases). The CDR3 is CASSPAGPFYGYTF. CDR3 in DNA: TGTGCCAGCAGCCCGGCGGGGCCGTTCTATGGCTACACCTTC.